This T cell receptor (beta chain) stems from a study of Tregs in tolerant kidney transplant recipients. Study-wide findings and caveats: Validation in larger populations is needed because few patients were studied.

Profiled with immunoSEQ multiplex PCR; TCRdb holds only in-frame clones, not every one. The sample contains more than 90,000 clones, about 90% of which appear only once. Concerning this clone: The target antigen is unknown.

Sample: CD4+ T cells from blood. The clonotype originates from a human donor in good health.

The CDR3 DNA sequence: TGTGCCAGCAGCCTGGATCGGGGATCGAACACTGAAGCTTTCTTT. Translated, it gives CASSLDRGSNTEAFF. The chain has TRBV5-8 and TRBJ1-1; D call uncertain. V was trimmed by 4 bases and J by 1 base, leaving 14 bases between them. Looked up from germline, CDR1 is SGHTS and CDR2 is YDEGEE. The CDR3 runs to 15 residues.